The rows below give T cell receptor beta chains drawn from one sample of a study of shared clonotypes between healthy human individuals. TCRdb's table, derived via immunoSEQ multiplex PCR, lists solely in-frame clones and lacks some. This repertoire shows hundreds of thousands of clones, about 76% found once; its top ten account for over 10%. The specimen sequenced was PBMCs. Receptors originate from a woman between 35 and 50 years old in good health. Some clones in this sample may be carry-over from other donors' samples. CDR3s include the opening cysteine and the closing phenylalanine or tryptophan. A D gene is named only where the DNA matches it firmly. The listing skips clone size in some rows; elsewhere it reads once, few, many or a size class.

D gene	J gene	V gene	clone size	CDR3 protein	CDR3 DNA
-	TRBJ2-1	TRBV28	-	CASSLAWNEQFF	TGTGCCAGCAGTTTAGCTTGGAATGAGCAGTTCTTC
-	TRBJ2-1	TRBV11-1	-	CASSLGAANEQFF	TGTGCCAGCAGCTTAGGTGCGGCTAATGAGCAGTTCTTC
-	TRBJ1-4	TRBV19	-	CASSSRGWSEKLFF	TGTGCCAGTAGTTCCAGGGGTTGGAGTGAAAAACTGTTTTTT
TRBD1	TRBJ1-6	TRBV5-4	-	CASSFDRGNSPLHF	TGTGCCAGCAGCTTTGACAGGGGAAATTCACCCCTCCACTTT
-	TRBJ2-3	TRBV28	-	CASLRDNTDTQYF	TGTGCCAGCCTCCGGGACAACACAGATACGCAGTATTTT
TRBD1	TRBJ1-3	TRBV29-1	few	CSVVDRGLGNTIYF	TGCAGCGTTGTAGACAGGGGTCTTGGAAACACCATATATTTT
TRBD2	TRBJ2-1	TRBV2	-	CASSGASGEFF	TGTGCCAGCAGTGGGGCTAGCGGGGAGTTCTTC
TRBD1	TRBJ2-7	TRBV9	-	CASSVTRQGHRDEQYF	TGTGCCAGCAGCGTGACGAGACAGGGACATAGAGACGAGCAGTACTTC
TRBD1	TRBJ2-1	TRBV6-1	-	CASSQGTGGIINEQFF	TGTGCCAGCAGTCAAGGGACAGGGGGGATTATAAATGAGCAGTTCTTC
-	TRBJ2-1	TRBV7-9	-	CASSLSVSYGEQFF	TGTGCCAGCAGCTTATCAGTTAGCTACGGTGAGCAGTTCTTC
-	TRBJ2-2	TRBV19	-	CASTMGRGRWTGELFF	TGTGCCAGTACAATGGGGCGAGGGAGATGGACCGGGGAGCTGTTTTTT
TRBD1	TRBJ2-2	TRBV9	few	CASSVAQLTGLTGELFF	TGTGCCAGCAGCGTAGCCCAATTGACAGGGCTTACCGGGGAGCTGTTTTTT
-	TRBJ2-7	TRBV2	-	CASSTPGRSYEQYF	TGTGCCAGCAGTACTCCAGGGAGGAGCTACGAGCAGTACTTC
-	TRBJ2-5	TRBV11-3	-	CASSLGQGRQETQYF	TGTGCCAGCAGCTTAGGTCAGGGCCGGCAAGAGACCCAGTACTTC
TRBD2	TRBJ2-1	TRBV5-1	-	CASSRPSGLNYNEQFF	TGCGCCAGCAGCCGCCCTAGCGGTCTGAATTACAATGAGCAGTTCTTC
-	TRBJ2-7	TRBV28	few	CASSTFWRASSYEQYF	TGTGCCAGCAGTACTTTCTGGCGGGCAAGCTCCTACGAGCAGTACTTC
TRBD1	TRBJ1-4	TRBV2	-	CASSSPDRGAATNEKLFF	TGTGCCAGCAGTTCCCCGGACAGGGGAGCAGCAACTAATGAAAAACTGTTTTTT
-	TRBJ1-1	TRBV5-1	many	CASSLRGGTEAFF	TGCGCCAGCAGCTTGAGGGGGGGAACTGAAGCTTTCTTT
-	TRBJ1-1	TRBV7-2	-	CASSSMGGVNTEAFF	TGTGCCAGCAGCTCTATGGGAGGGGTTAACACTGAAGCTTTCTTT
-	TRBJ1-5	TRBV19	few	CASSMRGGNQPQHF	TGTGCCAGTAGTATGCGGGGGGGCAATCAGCCCCAGCATTTT
-	TRBJ2-1	TRBV7-2	-	CASSFPDREQFF	TGTGCCAGCAGCTTCCCCGACAGGGAGCAGTTCTTC
-	TRBJ2-7	TRBV4-2	-	CASSQDGAGLVEQYF	TGTGCCAGCAGCCAAGATGGCGCGGGGCTGGTCGAGCAGTACTTC
TRBD2	TRBJ2-5	TRBV5-4	-	CASSLDSSGRASETQYF	TGTGCCAGCAGCTTGGATTCTAGCGGGAGGGCCTCTGAGACCCAGTACTTC
TRBD1	TRBJ2-4	TRBV7-8	-	CASSLGGQGRYF	TGTGCCAGCAGCTTAGGGGGACAGGGAAGGTACTTC